What follows describes a single TCR beta chain. The record originates from a study of blood T cell repertoires in COVID-19. Across the study: COVID-19 samples from acute and convalescent phases originated in the United States, Italy and Spain.

CDR1 and CDR2 from the germline V gene are SEHNR and FQNEAQ (reference sequence). The V and J ends lost 5 bases and 11 bases respectively, with 19 bases between them. The CDR3 covers 13 residues. Authors' methods: Amplifying reference gene primers gave estimates of nucleated cell counts. Some clones are missing from TCRdb's copy, which holds only in-frame ones; the method was immunoSEQ multiplex PCR. D and trimming were read from the DNA, whereas the V and J calls and clone size are those reported in that table. The sample includes about 240,000 clones, approximately 86% seen only once; the top ten take around 3%.

The sample comprised PBMCs or T cells enriched from blood (not recorded which). The chain uses TRBV7-9 and TRBJ2-7; possibly TRBD1 for D (5 bases). The clonotype was recovered from a woman aged 35 to 49 with acute COVID-19. In nucleotides, the CDR3 is TGTGCCAGCAGCCCAACAACAACGGCAGGGAAGTACTTC. This sequence encodes CASSPTTTAGKYF. Based on the CDR3 plus reference TRBV7-9 and TRBJ2-7, the full variable domain is DTGVSQNPRHKITKRGQNVTFRCDPISEHNRLYWYRQTLGQGPEFLTYFQNEAQLEKSRLLSDRFSAERPKGSFSTLEIQRTEQGDSAMYLCASSPTTTAGKYFGPGTRLTVT.